This T cell receptor (beta chain) was recovered during a study of Ad26.COV2.S vaccination and SARS-CoV-2 variants. About the study: Participants got Ad26.COV2.S intramuscularly, once or twice 56 days apart.

About this clone: As yet, its antigen is unknown.

Data came from immunoSEQ multiplex PCR; TCRdb stores just in-frame clones and leaves some out. The data show a few hundred thousand clones, more than 75% seen once. V was trimmed by 2 bases and J by 2 bases, leaving 5 bases between them. Germline values: CDR1 KGHSH, CDR2 LQKENI. CDR3 size: 13 residues. Study-level points and caveats: Greater spike-specific TCR breadth was seen in vaccine recipients than in placebo recipients. Total T cell responses may have been underestimated by the TCR breadth and depth analyses.

Specified treatment: approximately 18 received Ad26.COV2.S at low or high dose, single or two shots; about five received placebo; per-sample allocation not given. Sampling was done on day 63 after the first vaccine or placebo injection. Sequencing used peripheral blood, obtained in a trial of Ad26.COV2.S vaccine versus placebo. The chain carries TRBV18 and TRBJ2-3; D is unresolved. The TCR was taken from a person aged 18 to 59 who received the Ad26.COV2.S COVID-19 vaccine or a placebo. The CDR3 coding sequence is TGTGCCAGCTCACCAAGGGTCACAGATACGCAGTATTTT. Translated, it gives CASSPRVTDTQYF.